A selection of T cell receptor beta chains follows, all from one sample in a study of T cell repertoires in cytomegalovirus infection. TCRdb reanalysed the reads using MiXCR and keeps one entry per CDR3 protein. The profile covers 300,000 to 400,000 distinct CDR3 sequences, with 9.5% appearing a single time and roughly 4.5% taken by the ten largest. Sequencing was performed on PBMCs. The receptors originated from a human donor in good health (CMV status not recorded). Some clones in this sample may be carry-over from other donors' samples. The CDR3 runs from the conserved cysteine through the conserved F or W. A D gene is named only where the DNA matches it firmly. Not all rows give a size; the values are once, few, many and, for expanded clones, a class.

CDR3 length: 16
V gene: TRBV7-9
J gene: TRBJ2-1
D gene: TRBD2
clone size: many
CDR3 DNA: TGTGCCAGCAGCTCCAGCGGGAGCACTTTCGGCAATGAGCAGTTCTTC
CDR3 protein: CASSSSGSTFGNEQFF

CDR3 length: 14
V gene: TRBV28
J gene: TRBJ1-1
D gene: -
clone size: many
CDR3 DNA: TGTGCCAGCAGTTCCGACCCCCGAAGGTTTGAAGCTTTCTTT
CDR3 protein: CASSSDPRRFEAFF

CDR3 length: 13
V gene: TRBV28
J gene: TRBJ1-2
D gene: -
clone size: few
CDR3 DNA: TGTGCCAGCAGTTTATTCCGGGCCAGGGGCTACACCTTC
CDR3 protein: CASSLFRARGYTF

CDR3 length: 16
V gene: TRBV25-1
J gene: TRBJ2-2
D gene: TRBD1
clone size: many
CDR3 DNA: TGTGCCAGCAGTGAATATGGGACAGGATCCACCGGGGAGCTGTTTTTT
CDR3 protein: CASSEYGTGSTGELFF

CDR3 length: 14
V gene: TRBV6-2/TRBV6-3
J gene: TRBJ1-5
D gene: -
clone size: -
CDR3 DNA: TGTGCCAGCAGTAGGACGGGATTGCATCAGCCCCAGCATTTT
CDR3 protein: CASSRTGLHQPQHF

CDR3 length: 17
V gene: TRBV7-4
J gene: TRBJ1-2
D gene: TRBD1
clone size: -
CDR3 DNA: TGTGCCAGCAGCGCGTCGGGACAGGGGGAACTATACTATGGCTACACCTTC
CDR3 protein: CASSASGQGELYYGYTF

CDR3 length: 15
V gene: TRBV5-4
J gene: TRBJ2-1
D gene: TRBD2
clone size: many
CDR3 DNA: TGTGCCAGCAAAGGACTAGCGGGAGCGGTGGGTGAGCAGTTCTTC
CDR3 protein: CASKGLAGAVGEQFF

CDR3 length: 14
V gene: TRBV7-9
J gene: TRBJ1-1
D gene: -
clone size: many
CDR3 DNA: TGTGCCAGCAGCTTAGAGGGGGTCCAAACTGAAGCTTTCTTT
CDR3 protein: CASSLEGVQTEAFF

CDR3 length: 12
V gene: TRBV20-1
J gene: TRBJ2-1
D gene: -
clone size: few
CDR3 DNA: TGCAGTGCTACCGACCTCTACAATGAGCAGTTCTTC
CDR3 protein: CSATDLYNEQFF

CDR3 length: 13
V gene: TRBV7-2
J gene: TRBJ2-3
D gene: -
clone size: -
CDR3 DNA: TGTGCCAGCAGCTCCTTGGTCGCAGATACGCAGTATTTT
CDR3 protein: CASSSLVADTQYF

CDR3 length: 14
V gene: TRBV12-5
J gene: TRBJ2-1
D gene: TRBD1
clone size: -
CDR3 DNA: TGTGCTAGTGCCTTGGACAGGCATACAGATGAGCAGTTCTTC
CDR3 protein: CASALDRHTDEQFF

CDR3 length: 15
V gene: TRBV6-2/TRBV6-3
J gene: TRBJ2-1
D gene: TRBD2
clone size: -
CDR3 DNA: TGTGCCAGCAGCCGCGGGACTAGCGGGATCAATGAGCAGTTCTTC
CDR3 protein: CASSRGTSGINEQFF

CDR3 length: 17
V gene: TRBV6-1
J gene: TRBJ1-5
D gene: -
clone size: few
CDR3 DNA: TGTGCCAGCAGTGCCCTAAGTGGAGGGGAGCGCAATCAGCCCCAGCATTTT
CDR3 protein: CASSALSGGERNQPQHF

CDR3 length: 13
V gene: TRBV11-1
J gene: TRBJ2-7
D gene: -
clone size: -
CDR3 DNA: TGTGCCAGCACCCAGGGCCCAGGGGACGTTGAGTACTTC
CDR3 protein: CASTQGPGDVEYF

CDR3 length: 14
V gene: TRBV7-2
J gene: TRBJ2-3
D gene: -
clone size: many
CDR3 DNA: TGTGCCAGCAGCTTAGCCAGTAAATCCAATACGCAGTATTTT
CDR3 protein: CASSLASKSNTQYF

CDR3 length: 14
V gene: TRBV12-3/TRBV12-4
J gene: TRBJ1-3
D gene: -
clone size: many
CDR3 DNA: TGTGCCAGCAGTTTAATAAACTCTGGAAACACCATATATTTT
CDR3 protein: CASSLINSGNTIYF

CDR3 length: 14
V gene: TRBV7-2
J gene: TRBJ2-3
D gene: -
clone size: many
CDR3 DNA: TGTGCCAGCCGTCGTGCAGGGGGGTCGGATACGCAGTATTTT
CDR3 protein: CASRRAGGSDTQYF

CDR3 length: 13
V gene: TRBV28
J gene: TRBJ2-5
D gene: -
clone size: -
CDR3 DNA: TGTGCCAGCAGAAGACAGCTTCAAGAGACCCAGTACTTC
CDR3 protein: CASRRQLQETQYF

CDR3 length: 13
V gene: TRBV27
J gene: TRBJ2-1
D gene: -
clone size: -
CDR3 DNA: TGTGCCAGCAGTGCCTACCGGGACAATGAGCAGTTCTTC
CDR3 protein: CASSAYRDNEQFF

CDR3 length: 16
V gene: TRBV12-3/TRBV12-4
J gene: TRBJ2-1
D gene: -
clone size: many
CDR3 DNA: TGTGCCAGCAGTTTAGGGGGGCCGGGGGTTGGGAATGAGCAGTTCTTC
CDR3 protein: CASSLGGPGVGNEQFF

CDR3 length: 14
V gene: TRBV11-2
J gene: TRBJ2-7
D gene: -
clone size: few
CDR3 DNA: TGTGCCAGCAGCGAAAGGGTCCGGACTCGTGAGCAGTACTTC
CDR3 protein: CASSERVRTREQYF

CDR3 length: 17
V gene: TRBV4-1
J gene: TRBJ2-3
D gene: TRBD2
clone size: -
CDR3 DNA: TGCGCCAGCAGCCAAGGAGCTAGCGGGGAAAGCACAGATACGCAGTATTTT
CDR3 protein: CASSQGASGESTDTQYF

CDR3 length: 13
V gene: TRBV19
J gene: TRBJ2-3
D gene: TRBD1
clone size: many
CDR3 DNA: TGTGCCACCCGGGACAGGGGCACAGATACGCAGTATTTT
CDR3 protein: CATRDRGTDTQYF